These 21 T cell receptor beta chains share one sample of origin, sequenced in a study of graft-versus-host responses after intestinal transplantation. No cognate antigen is known for these TCRs. Method: immunoSEQ multiplex PCR; TCRdb's copy keeps in-frame clones and lacks some. The sample has fewer than 95,000 clones, 85% to 95% seen once. The sample consisted of unstimulated CD8+ T cells sorted from spleen or lymph node cells, taken before intestinal transplant. The receptors shown here come from a human donor who received an intestinal transplant.

CDR3 amino acids: CASSLLGEGSLDTQYF. The CDR3 DNA is TGTGCCAGCAGTTTACTAGGGGAGGGTTCGTTGGATACGCAGTATTTT. J is TRBJ2-3 and V is TRBV28, with 7 bases fitting TRBD2. The CDR3 spans 16 residues. The V and J ends lost 2 bases and 6 bases, in that order; junction bases with no gene match: 11. The germline CDR1 and CDR2 sequences are MDHEN and SYDVKM.

V usage is TRBV15 and J usage is TRBJ2-3; possibly TRBD1 for D (5 bases). Trimming shortened V by 4 bases and J by 2 bases, and 7 bases separated the two germline ends. The germline V gene has CDR1 LNHNV and CDR2 YYDKDF (reference sequence). The CDR3 has 13 amino acids. CDR3 in DNA: TGTGCCACCAGCACGACAGACACAGATACGCAGTATTTT. It is translated as CATSTTDTDTQYF. Variable domain in full (rest from reference TRBV15 and TRBJ2-3): DAMVIQNPRYQVTQFGKPVTLSCSQTLNHNVMYWYQQKSSQAPKLLFHYYDKDFNNEADTPDNFQSRRPNTSFCFLDIRSPGLGDTAMYLCATSTTDTDTQYFGPGTRLTVL.

V and J are TRBV5-1 and TRBJ2-1; D possibly corresponds to TRBD2 (7 bases). Germline CDR1 reads SGHRS; CDR2 reads YFSETQ. The CDR3 covers 17 residues. V lost 0 bases and J lost 7, with 20 bases in between. The CDR3 is CASSLALNGGRSNEQFF. The CDR3 DNA follows: TGCGCCAGCAGCTTGGCCCTCAACGGGGGGCGCAGTAATGAGCAGTTCTTC. Supplemented by reference TRBV5-1 and TRBJ2-1, the full variable domain reads KAGVTQTPRYLIKTRGQQVTLSCSPISGHRSVSWYQQTPGQGLQFLFEYFSETQRNKGNFPGRFSGRQFSNSRSEMNVSTLELGDSALYLCASSLALNGGRSNEQFFGPGTRLTVL.

V usage is TRBV7-3 and J usage is TRBJ2-5; maybe TRBD2 (5 bases). V gave up 1 base and J gave up 5 bases, with 8 bases separating them. There are 13 residues in the CDR3. Germline V gene data show CDR1 as SGHTA and CDR2 as FQGTGA. The CDR3 loop is CASSLNGGETQYF. CDR3 DNA sequence: TGTGCCAGCAGCTTAAATGGCGGGGAGACCCAGTACTTC.

The V gene is TRBV7-9, the J gene TRBJ2-3; 7 bases map to TRBD2. V gave up 4 bases and J gave up 6 bases; unmatched junction bases: 4. The length of the CDR3 is 13 residues. Germline CDR1 reads SEHNR; CDR2 reads FQNEAQ (reference sequence). The CDR3 DNA sequence: TGTGCCAGCAGCTCGACGGGGGGTGATACGCAGTATTTT. It translates to CASSSTGGDTQYF.

The rearrangement uses TRBV5-1 and TRBJ1-4; D may be TRBD1 (5 bases). Trimming removed 2 bases from V and 3 bases from J, with 11 bases in between. The CDR3 runs to 15 residues. The germline CDR1 and CDR2 sequences are SGHRS and YFSETQ. CDR3 loop: CASSFTAGPNEKLFF. The DNA of the CDR3 is TGCGCCAGCAGCTTCACGGCAGGGCCTAATGAAAAACTGTTTTTT.

In its sample, this clone was seen once. The chain recombines TRBV18 with TRBJ2-1; D is perhaps TRBD2 (5 bases). The CDR3 contains 16 residues. The germline gives CDR1 KGHSH, CDR2 LQKENI. The V and J ends lost 0 bases and 9 bases respectively, with 18 bases between them. The CDR3 spells CASSPPGGSWGSEQFF. CDR3 bases: TGTGCCAGCTCACCACCCGGCGGGTCTTGGGGATCTGAGCAGTTCTTC.

J is TRBJ1-1 and V is TRBV7-9; D uncertain. Germline V CDR1 and CDR2: SEHNR, FQNEAQ (reference sequence). The CDR3 is 12 residues long. V was shortened by 0 bases and J by 6 bases, with 5 bases between the two germline ends. CDR3 DNA: TGTGCCAGCAGCTTAGCTTTAGCTGAAGCTTTCTTT. Translating gives CASSLALAEAFF.

This chain connects TRBV6-6 to TRBJ2-2, with D unclear. V was clipped by 7 bases and J by 5 bases, with 11 bases between them. The CDR3 is 13 residues long. CDR1 and CDR2 (germline): MNHNY, SVGAGI (reference sequence). The CDR3 sequence: CASTFVPTGELFF. DNA of the CDR3: TGTGCCAGCACGTTCGTCCCGACCGGGGAGCTGTTTTTT.

DNA for the CDR3: TGTGCCAGCAGACCCAGCGGGAGTGAGCAGTTCTTC. It yields the protein CASRPSGSEQFF. This chain links TRBV6-5 with TRBJ2-1, with 8 bases lining up with TRBD2. The CDR3 has 12 residues. V gave up 6 bases and J gave up 9 bases; unmatched junction bases: 4. Germline V gene lookup returns CDR1 MNHEY and CDR2 SVGAGI.

This sequence joins TRBV21-1 and TRBJ2-2; TRBD1 reflects the table's D call only, with no check against the DNA. TRBV21-1 is flagged as a pseudogene. This CDR3 has 16 amino acids. The CDR3 DNA sequence: TGTGCCAGCAGCAAGCTGCACAGGTTGGGCACCGGGGAGCTGTTTTTT. Its translation is CASSKLHRLGTGELFF.

V and J are TRBV27 and TRBJ1-2; TRBD1 aligns across 8 bases. The CDR3 consists of 18 residues. Per the germline V gene, CDR1 is MNHEY and CDR2 is SMNVEV (reference sequence). Losses at the gene ends were 5 bases for V and 8 bases for J; bases not matched to a gene: 22. The CDR3 loop is CASSRPPGQGANNSGYTF. The CDR3 DNA reads as TGTGCCAGCAGTAGGCCCCCCGGCCAGGGGGCAAATAACAGCGGCTACACCTTC.

The V gene is TRBV30, the J gene TRBJ2-5, with 11 bases matching TRBD1. Germline V lookup: CDR1 GTSNPN, CDR2 SVGIG (reference sequence). J lost 5 bases, V lost 3 bases, and 11 bases had no gene match. The CDR3 length is 16 residues. The CDR3 here is CAWSDTGTGGLETQYF. The CDR3 bases are TGTGCCTGGAGCGATACCGGGACAGGGGGTTTGGAGACCCAGTACTTC.

The chain combines TRBV7-8 with TRBJ1-5, with D possibly being TRBD1 (5 bases). The CDR3 runs 16 residues. Trimming removed 0 bases from V and 2 bases from J, with 11 bases in between. Per germline, CDR1 SGHVS and CDR2 FQNEAQ. CDR3: CASSLAFRGGNQPQHF. The CDR3 nucleotides read TGTGCCAGCAGCTTAGCGTTCCGGGGGGGCAATCAGCCCCAGCATTTT.

The CDR3 bases are TGTGCCAGCAGCCGCGAAGGGGGCGGGGACTATGGCTACACCTTC. This translates into CASSREGGGDYGYTF. The chain links TRBV4-2 to TRBJ1-2, with 7 positions matching TRBD1. CDR3 size: 15 residues. V was pared by 4 bases and J by 3 bases, with 8 bases of the junction left unmatched. The germline CDR1 and CDR2 sequences are LGHNA and YNFKEQ.

This chain connects TRBV11-2 to TRBJ1-4; 9 bases map to TRBD1. The CDR3 length is 15 residues. The V segment lost 4 bases and the J segment 7 bases; nucleotides outside the gene matches: 7. Germline V CDR1 and CDR2: SGHAT, FQNNGV. CDR3 in amino acids: CASSWTGVKGEKLFF. For the CDR3, the DNA is TGTGCCAGCAGCTGGACAGGGGTAAAGGGTGAAAAACTGTTTTTT.

The CDR3 protein is CSVEDGEGPHTGELFF. The CDR3 DNA reads TGCAGCGTTGAAGATGGGGAGGGCCCTCACACCGGGGAGCTGTTTTTT. The chain is built from TRBV29-1 and TRBJ2-2, with 7 positions matching TRBD2. The CDR3 loop spans 16 amino acids. After removal of 0 bases from V and 3 bases from J, the junction contained 7 bases not matched to a gene. Germline values: CDR1 SQVTM, CDR2 ANQGSEA.

This clone was recorded only once. The chain recombines TRBV5-5 with TRBJ2-7, with D maybe TRBD1 (6 bases). Deletions cut 0 bases from V and 4 bases from J, with 11 bases between. Germline values: CDR1 SGHKS, CDR2 YYEKEE (reference sequence). The CDR3 runs 14 residues. The CDR3 nucleotides are TGTGCCAGCAGCTTGGCACAGGGTACTTACGAGCAGTACTTC. Its protein product is CASSLAQGTYEQYF.

The chain couples TRBV6-1 to TRBJ2-7; D remains unclear. Germline assignment: CDR1 MNHNS and CDR2 SASEGT. The CDR3 is made up of 15 amino acids. Deletions cut 2 bases from V and 0 bases from J, with 11 bases between. As DNA, the CDR3 is TGTGCCAGCAGTGAATTGGGCCCGGCCTCCTACGAGCAGTACTTC. It encodes CASSELGPASYEQYF.

This clone was counted a single time. At one end the junction does not follow the germline gene, possibly because of a read error. The genes are TRBV28 and TRBJ1-1; no definite D call. The length of the CDR3 is 12 residues. Per germline, CDR1 MDHEN and CDR2 SYDVKM. The chain's CDR3 is CASSLPDTEAFF. The CDR3 bases are TGTGCCAGCAGTTTACCTGACACGGAAGCTTTCTTT.

The chain joins TRBV7-9 to TRBJ2-7; D is perhaps TRBD1 (5 bases). CDR1 is SEHNR and CDR2 is FQNEAQ in the germline V gene (reference sequence). The CDR3 sequence is 15 residues long. Trimming left V 4 bases short and J 0 bases short, with 13 bases between. The CDR3 loop is CASSSWTQASYEQYF. The CDR3, as DNA: TGTGCCAGCAGCTCGTGGACACAGGCCTCCTACGAGCAGTACTTC.